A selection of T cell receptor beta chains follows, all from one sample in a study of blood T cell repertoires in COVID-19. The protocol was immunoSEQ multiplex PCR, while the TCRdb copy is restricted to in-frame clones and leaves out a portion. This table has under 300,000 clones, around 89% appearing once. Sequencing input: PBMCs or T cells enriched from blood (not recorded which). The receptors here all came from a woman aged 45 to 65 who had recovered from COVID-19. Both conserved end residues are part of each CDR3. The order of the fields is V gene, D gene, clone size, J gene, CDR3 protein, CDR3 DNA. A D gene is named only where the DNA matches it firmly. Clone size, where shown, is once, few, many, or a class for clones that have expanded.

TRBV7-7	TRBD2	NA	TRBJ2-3	CASSPPSGRSTDTQYF	TGTGCTAGCAGCCCCCCTAGCGGAAGAAGCACAGATACGCAGTATTTT
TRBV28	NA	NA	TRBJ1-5	CAGKQGSQPQHF	TGTGCCGGCAAGCAGGGTAGCCAGCCCCAGCATTTT
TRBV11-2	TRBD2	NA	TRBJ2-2	CASSYSGTRSAGELFF	TGTGCCAGCAGCTACTCCGGGACTAGATCGGCCGGGGAGCTGTTTTTT
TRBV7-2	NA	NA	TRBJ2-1	CASSFAGSSYNEQFF	TGTGCCAGCAGCTTCGCTGGGAGCTCCTACAATGAGCAGTTCTTC
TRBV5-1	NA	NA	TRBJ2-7	CASSYSGGSEQYF	TGCGCCAGCAGCTATAGCGGAGGCTCCGAGCAGTACTTC
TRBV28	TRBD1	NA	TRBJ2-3	CASSLGTATPDTQYF	TGTGCCAGCAGTTTAGGGACAGCTACCCCAGATACGCAGTATTTT
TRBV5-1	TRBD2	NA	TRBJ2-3	CASSSTFLAGDTDTQYF	TGCGCCAGCAGCTCGACCTTTCTAGCGGGAGATACAGATACGCAGTATTTT
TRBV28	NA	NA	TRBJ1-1	CASSLGGARGRWTEAFF	TGTGCCAGCAGTTTAGGAGGGGCTAGAGGAAGATGGACTGAAGCTTTCTTT
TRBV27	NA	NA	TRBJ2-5	CASSSNYRETQYF	TGTGCCAGCAGTTCTAATTATCGAGAGACCCAGTACTTC
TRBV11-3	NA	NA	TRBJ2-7	CASSSTPSYEQYF	TGTGCCAGCAGCTCCACACCCTCCTACGAGCAGTACTTC
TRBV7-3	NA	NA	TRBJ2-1	CASRFGGRRNEQFF	TGTGCCAGCAGGTTCGGGGGTCGTCGCAATGAGCAGTTCTTC
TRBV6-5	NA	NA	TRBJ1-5	CASSWSGGQPQHF	TGTGCCAGCAGTTGGAGCGGGGGTCAGCCCCAGCATTTT
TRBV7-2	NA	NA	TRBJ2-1	CASSKDRAKRGGNNEQFF	TGTGCCAGCAGCAAGGACAGGGCTAAGAGGGGGGGGAACAATGAGCAGTTCTTC
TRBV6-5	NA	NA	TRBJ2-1	CASRREGDGYEQFF	TGTGCCAGCCGTAGGGAGGGGGACGGCTATGAGCAGTTCTTC
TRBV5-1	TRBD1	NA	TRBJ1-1	CASSFDRDRVAAFF	TGCGCCAGCAGCTTCGACCGGGACAGGGTTGCGGCTTTCTTT
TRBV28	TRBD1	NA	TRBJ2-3	CASSPTGVLTDTQYF	TGTGCCAGCAGTCCGACAGGGGTTTTGACAGATACGCAGTATTTT
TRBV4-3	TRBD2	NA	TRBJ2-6	CASREGLAGGNVLTF	TGCGCCAGCCGCGAGGGGCTAGCGGGAGGGAACGTCCTGACTTTC
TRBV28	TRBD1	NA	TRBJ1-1	CASSSWTGGNTEAFF	TGTGCCAGCAGTTCCTGGACAGGAGGGAACACTGAAGCTTTCTTT
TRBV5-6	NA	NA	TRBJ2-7	CASSPDRGDEQYF	TGTGCCAGCAGTCCTGACAGAGGAGACGAGCAGTACTTC
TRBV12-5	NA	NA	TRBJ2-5	CASGPPAGTQYF	TGTGCTAGTGGACCGCCCGCCGGGACCCAGTACTTC
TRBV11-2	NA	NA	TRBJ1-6	CASRRAGSPLHF	TGTGCCAGCCGCAGGGCAGGTTCACCCCTCCACTTT
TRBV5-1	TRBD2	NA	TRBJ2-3	CASSLGLAGITDTQYF	TGCGCCAGCAGCTTGGGACTAGCGGGAATCACAGATACGCAGTATTTT
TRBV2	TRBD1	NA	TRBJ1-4	CASRDRGRGEKLFF	TGTGCCAGCAGGGACAGGGGGCGGGGGGAAAAACTGTTTTTT
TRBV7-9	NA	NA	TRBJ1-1	CASRLLTGATEAFF	TGTGCCAGCAGACTCCTGACAGGCGCCACTGAAGCTTTCTTT
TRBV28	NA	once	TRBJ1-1	CASSFIGITEAEAFF	TGTGCCAGCAGTTTCATCGGGATAACAGAGGCTGAAGCTTTCTTT
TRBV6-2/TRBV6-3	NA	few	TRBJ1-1	CASSQPGWNTEAFF	TGTGCCAGCAGTCAACCAGGGTGGAACACTGAAGCTTTCTTT
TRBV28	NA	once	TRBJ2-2	CASSRGGASTGELFF	TGTGCCAGCAGTCGGGGCGGGGCGAGCACCGGGGAGCTGTTTTTT
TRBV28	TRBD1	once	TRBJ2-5	CASSLDRGVQETQYF	TGTGCCAGCAGCCTGGACAGGGGAGTCCAAGAGACCCAGTACTTC
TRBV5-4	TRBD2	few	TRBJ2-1	CASSPRTSGRDYEQFF	TGTGCCAGCAGCCCTCGGACTAGCGGGAGAGACTATGAGCAGTTCTTC
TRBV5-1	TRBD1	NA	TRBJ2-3	CASSLNRGSDTQYF	TGCGCCAGCAGCTTAAACAGGGGTTCTGATACGCAGTATTTT
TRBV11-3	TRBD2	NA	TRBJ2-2	CASSRTSGTYTGELFF	TGTGCCAGCAGCCGGACTAGCGGGACGTACACCGGGGAGCTGTTTTTT
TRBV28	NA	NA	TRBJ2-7	CASSSPPREQYF	TGTGCCAGCAGCTCCCCTCCGCGGGAGCAGTACTTC
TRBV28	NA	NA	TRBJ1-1	CASTPTSADIRTEAFF	TGTGCCAGCACCCCCACCTCCGCGGACATCCGCACTGAAGCTTTCTTT
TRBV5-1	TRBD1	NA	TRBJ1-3	CASSLGTGEPGNTIYF	TGCGCCAGCAGCTTGGGGACAGGAGAACCTGGAAACACCATATATTTT
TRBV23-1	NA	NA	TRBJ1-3	CASSHTGNTIYF	TGCGCCAGCAGTCATACTGGAAACACCATATATTTT
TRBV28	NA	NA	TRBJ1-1	CASSTSPSILNTEAFF	TGTGCCAGCAGTACCTCCCCTTCTATCCTGAACACTGAAGCTTTCTTT
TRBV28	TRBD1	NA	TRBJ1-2	CASSRTGRVRGYTF	TGTGCCAGCAGTCGGACAGGGAGGGTGAGGGGCTACACCTTC
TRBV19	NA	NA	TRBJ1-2	CASSISDYGYTF	TGTGCCAGTAGTATATCAGACTATGGCTACACCTTC
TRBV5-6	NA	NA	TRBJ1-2	CASTNRRGGYTF	TGTGCCAGCACCAATCGGAGGGGTGGCTACACCTTC
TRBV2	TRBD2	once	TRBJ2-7	CASSELGLATYEQYF	TGTGCCAGCAGTGAATTAGGACTAGCGACCTACGAGCAGTACTTC
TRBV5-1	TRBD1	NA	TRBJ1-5	CASSAGQGQPQHF	TGCGCCAGCAGCGCGGGACAGGGCCAGCCCCAGCATTTT
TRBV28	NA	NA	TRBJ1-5	CASKLGGSQPQHF	TGTGCCAGCAAACTCGGGGGGTCTCAGCCCCAGCATTTT
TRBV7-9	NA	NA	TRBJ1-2	CASSLQPEWVGTKNYGYTF	TGTGCCAGCAGCCTCCAGCCCGAGTGGGTCGGGACAAAGAACTATGGCTACACCTTC
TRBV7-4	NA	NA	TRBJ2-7	CASSLVQGHEQYF	TGTGCCAGCAGCTTAGTTCAGGGCCACGAGCAGTACTTC
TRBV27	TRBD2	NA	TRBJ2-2	CASSGAGVMVGGELFF	TGTGCCAGCTCTGGAGCGGGAGTAATGGTTGGCGGGGAGCTGTTTTTT
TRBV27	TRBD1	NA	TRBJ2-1	CASSLLGQGRLYEQFF	TGTGCCAGCAGTTTGTTAGGACAGGGGAGGTTATATGAGCAGTTCTTC
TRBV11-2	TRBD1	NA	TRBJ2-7	CASSFDRASYEQYF	TGTGCCAGCAGCTTCGACAGGGCTTCCTACGAGCAGTACTTC
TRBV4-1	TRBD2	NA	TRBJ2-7	CASSPSTRTSGRGFGEQYF	TGCGCCAGCAGCCCATCAACCCGGACTAGCGGGAGGGGATTCGGCGAGCAGTACTTC